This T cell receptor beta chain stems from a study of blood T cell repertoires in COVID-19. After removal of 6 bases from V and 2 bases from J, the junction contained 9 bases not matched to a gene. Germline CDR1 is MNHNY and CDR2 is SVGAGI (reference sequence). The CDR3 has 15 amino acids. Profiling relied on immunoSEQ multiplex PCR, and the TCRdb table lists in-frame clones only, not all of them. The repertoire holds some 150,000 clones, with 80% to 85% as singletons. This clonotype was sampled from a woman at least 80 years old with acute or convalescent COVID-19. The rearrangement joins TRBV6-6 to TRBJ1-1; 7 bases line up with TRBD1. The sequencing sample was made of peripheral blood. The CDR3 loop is CASSPLGQTNTEAFF. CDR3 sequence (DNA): TGTGCCAGCAGCCCTTTGGGACAGACCAACACTGAAGCTTTCTTT.